Each of the 25 T cell receptor beta chains below was sequenced from the same sample in a study of cytomegalovirus exposure and HLA in healthy donors. TCRdb's table, derived via immunoSEQ multiplex PCR, lists solely in-frame clones and lacks some. The sample has around 170,000 clones, more than 70% seen once. Material: PBMCs. These receptor sequences come from a young man in good health and CMV-seronegative.

V gene TRBV4-3 combines with J gene TRBJ1-2, with a weak D call TRBD1 (5 bases). The CDR3 runs to 16 residues. Germline values: CDR1 LGHNA, CDR2 YSLEER. Between the trimmed V and J ends, which lost 1 base and 0 bases, there was a span of 12 bases. The CDR3 region is CASSQAPGPANYGYTF. The CDR3 nucleotides are TGCGCCAGCAGCCAAGCCCCAGGGCCGGCTAACTATGGCTACACCTTC.

The chain carries TRBV13 and TRBJ1-1; 7 bases map to TRBD1. The CDR3 runs to 14 residues. The germline gives CDR1 PRHDT, CDR2 FYEKMQ (reference sequence). Losses at the gene ends were 5 bases for V and 3 bases for J; bases not matched to a gene: 6. The CDR3 loop is CASSHGTDYTEAFF. In DNA form, the CDR3 reads TGTGCCAGCAGCCACGGGACAGATTACACTGAAGCTTTCTTT.

J is TRBJ1-2 and V is TRBV5-6; weak D call: TRBD1 (6 bases). Trimming shortened V by 1 base and J by 7 bases, and 17 bases separated the two germline ends. This CDR3 is 15 amino acids long. Looked up from germline, CDR1 is SGHDT and CDR2 is YYEEEE. The CDR3 loop reads CASSLWGTGTRGYTF. The CDR3 DNA reads as TGTGCCAGCAGCTTGTGGGGAACAGGGACGCGTGGCTACACCTTC.

A word on this clone: Sequence at one end of the junction differs from germline and may be a read error. V is TRBV27 and J is TRBJ2-1; no firm D call. Germline CDR1 is MNHEY and CDR2 is SMNVEV (reference sequence). This CDR3 comprises 12 residues. This CDR3 reads CASSTPPLPRVF. The CDR3 DNA sequence: TGTGCCAGCAGTACCCCCCCCCTTCCTCGGGTCTTC.

The chain combines TRBV5-5 with TRBJ2-7, with D tentatively TRBD2 (7 bases). The CDR3 loop spans 15 amino acids. The V and J ends lost 4 bases and 0 bases respectively, with 14 bases between them. CDR1 is SGHKS, CDR2 YYEKEE, per germline (reference sequence). The CDR3 region has the DNA TGTGCCAGCAGCCCGGGGGCGGGGGACTCCTACGAGCAGTACGTC. This gives the protein CASSPGAGDSYEQYV.

The rearrangement joins TRBV6-6 to TRBJ2-5; D uncertain. V dropped 1 base and J dropped 3 bases, with 6 bases sitting between them. CDR3 size: 13 residues. Germline V CDR1 and CDR2: MNHNY, SVGAGI (reference sequence). The CDR3 protein is CASSYLSEETQYF. The CDR3 bases are TGTGCCAGCAGTTACTTGTCCGAAGAGACCCAGTACTTC.

V and J are TRBV5-1 and TRBJ1-3; D is perhaps TRBD1 (6 bases). The CDR3 is 16 residues long. Germline V lookup: CDR1 SGHRS, CDR2 YFSETQ. V gave up 1 base and J gave up 6 bases, with 17 bases separating them. The CDR3 region has the DNA TGCGCCAGCAGCTTGAACGGACAGTTATCGATAAACACCATATATTTT. This codes for CASSLNGQLSINTIYF.

This sequence joins TRBV6-4 and TRBJ1-1; D remains ambiguous. The CDR3 extends over 13 amino acids. The germline V gene has CDR1 MRHNA and CDR2 SNTAGT. Trimming shortened V by 5 bases and J by 1 base, and 8 bases separated the two germline ends. The CDR3 sequence is CASSPLANTEAFF. CDR3 nucleotide sequence: TGTGCCAGCAGTCCTTTAGCGAACACTGAAGCTTTCTTT.

The chain couples TRBV15 to TRBJ2-2, with TRBD1 matching over 7 bases. The ends lost 0 bases at V and 1 base at J; junction bases unmatched: 11. Germline V gene data show CDR1 as LNHNV and CDR2 as YYDKDF (reference sequence). CDR3 length equals 19 residues. Here the CDR3 reads CATSRDRQGLGRNTGELFF. DNA for the CDR3: TGTGCCACCAGCAGAGATAGACAGGGATTAGGCCGGAACACCGGGGAGCTGTTTTTT. Full variable domain (outside the CDR3, taken from reference TRBV15 and TRBJ2-2): DAMVIQNPRYQVTQFGKPVTLSCSQTLNHNVMYWYQQKSSQAPKLLFHYYDKDFNNEADTPDNFQSRRPNTSFCFLDIRSPGLGDTAMYLCATSRDRQGLGRNTGELFFGEGSRLTVL.

Of note for this clone: In the same sample, other DNA sequences code for this CDR3. CDR3 protein: CASSVGSEQYV. The CDR3 DNA follows: TGTGCCAGCAGTGTTGGAAGCGAGCAGTACGTC. The chain is built from TRBV2 and TRBJ2-7; D remains ambiguous. V was cut by 4 bases and J by 6 bases, with 7 bases left in between. Germline V gene data show CDR1 as SNHLY and CDR2 as FYNNEI. The CDR3 spans 11 residues.

This chain joins TRBV27 and TRBJ1-5; tentative D call: TRBD1 (5 bases). Trimming took 5 bases from V and 1 from J, leaving 18 bases between them. Per germline, CDR1 MNHEY and CDR2 SMNVEV (reference sequence). The CDR3 is 17 residues long. DNA of the CDR3: TGTGCCAGCAGTCCCGGGGAGGGGCGTAAGAGCAATCAGCCCCAGCATTTT. Encoded protein: CASSPGEGRKSNQPQHF.

This rearrangement joins TRBV6-1 to TRBJ2-7; D gene ambiguous. Trimming took 1 base from V and 7 from J, leaving 14 bases between them. The length of the CDR3 is 14 residues. Germline CDR1 is MNHNS and CDR2 is SASEGT. The CDR3 region has the DNA TGTGCCAGCAGTGAAGTATTGGCGGCTAGAGAGCAGTACTTC. It codes for CASSEVLAAREQYF.

The rearrangement uses TRBV5-1 and TRBJ2-5; possibly TRBD2 for D (6 bases). Trimming cost V 5 bases and J 4 bases, with 9 bases left between them. The V gene's germline CDR1 is SGHRS and CDR2 YFSETQ. The CDR3 extends over 12 amino acids. The CDR3 loop is CASRWEAETQYF. For the CDR3, the DNA is TGCGCCAGCAGGTGGGAGGCAGAGACCCAGTACTTC. The whole variable domain, filled in from reference TRBV5-1 and TRBJ2-5, reads KAGVTQTPRYLIKTRGQQVTLSCSPISGHRSVSWYQQTPGQGLQFLFEYFSETQRNKGNFPGRFSGRQFSNSRSEMNVSTLELGDSALYLCASRWEAETQYFGPGTRLLVL.

In DNA form, the CDR3 reads TGCAGTGCTGTCAGGGTGACTGAAGCTTTCTTT. As protein: CSAVRVTEAFF. The V and J genes are TRBV20-1 and TRBJ1-1; D perhaps matches TRBD1 (5 bases). Trimming took off 5 bases at V and 5 bases at J, with 9 bases between the two ends. Looked up from germline, CDR1 is DFQATT and CDR2 is SNEGSKA (reference sequence). The CDR3 contains 11 residues.

The chain is built from TRBV7-2 and TRBJ2-7; no firm D call. This CDR3 has 14 residues. Germline CDR1 is SGHTA and CDR2 is FQGNSA. V was pared by 1 base and J by 4 bases, with 11 bases between. For the CDR3, the DNA is TGTGCCAGCAGCTTAGATGGCCGCAATTACGAGCAGTACTTC. Amino acid sequence: CASSLDGRNYEQYF.

Details on this clone: At one end, the junction sequence differs from germline, possibly due to a read error. The rearrangement uses TRBV7-9 and TRBJ2-7, with 11 nucleotides matching TRBD1. Germline V gene lookup returns CDR1 SEHNR and CDR2 FQNEAQ (reference sequence). The length of the CDR3 is 13 residues. The DNA for the CDR3 is TGTGCCAGCGGACGGACAGGGGGCGTCAGGCGGCACTTC. Translated, it gives CASGRTGGVRRHF.

This chain joins TRBV21-1 and TRBJ1-2; the table calls TRBD1, which could not be checked here. TRBV21-1 is noted as a pseudogene. CDR3 size: 16 residues. DNA for the CDR3: TGTGCCAGCAGCAAATGGGGGGCAGGGGGCGCGAAGGGCTACACCTTC. It specifies CASSKWGAGGAKGYTF.

V and J are TRBV30 and TRBJ2-1, with 8 bases fitting TRBD1. Unmatched junction bases numbered 5, after V lost 5 bases and J lost 8 bases. The CDR3 spans 12 residues. In germline, CDR1 is GTSNPN, CDR2 SVGIG (reference sequence). The CDR3: CAWAGGADEQFF. DNA for the CDR3: TGTGCCTGGGCAGGGGGCGCGGATGAGCAGTTCTTC.

The chain employs TRBV5-1 and TRBJ2-7; possibly TRBD1 for D (6 bases). The CDR3 is made up of 15 amino acids. Germline V lookup: CDR1 SGHRS, CDR2 YFSETQ. Trimming stripped 2 bases from V and 3 bases from J, with 15 bases between. CDR3 DNA: TGCGCCAGCAGCTTTGGGCGGGCAGGGGACTACGAGCAGTACTTC. This sequence encodes CASSFGRAGDYEQYF.

This chain uses TRBV30 with TRBJ2-5; the D gene is possibly TRBD2 (6 bases). CDR3 length: 12 residues. The V gene's germline CDR1 is GTSNPN and CDR2 SVGIG (reference sequence). Trimming stripped 3 bases from V and 7 bases from J, with 12 bases between. The CDR3, as DNA: TGTGCCTGGAGGGGACTGTCGGGGACCCAGTACTTC. Translation: CAWRGLSGTQYF.

V and J are TRBV4-2 and TRBJ2-3, with 8 nucleotides matching TRBD2. The CDR3 extends over 16 amino acids. Germline V lookup: CDR1 LGHNA, CDR2 YNFKEQ. The J segment lost 6 bases and the V segment lost 0 bases, leaving 8 bases of the junction unmatched. In DNA, the CDR3 is TGTGCCAGCAGCCAAGATGGGGCGGGAGGTTTGGATACGCAGTATTTT. Protein: CASSQDGAGGLDTQYF.

The chain links TRBV6-1 to TRBJ2-1, with 10 bases that match TRBD2. CDR1 and CDR2 from the germline V gene are MNHNS and SASEGT. Unmatched junction bases numbered 5, after V lost 1 base and J lost 8 bases. The CDR3 is 15 residues long. CDR3 region: CASSEVAGGPDEQFF. For the CDR3, the DNA is TGTGCCAGCAGTGAAGTAGCGGGAGGTCCCGATGAGCAGTTCTTC.

The chain joins TRBV9 to TRBJ2-7; D gene ambiguous. V was trimmed by 10 bases and J by 2 bases, leaving 22 bases between them. The CDR3 contains 15 residues. In germline, CDR1 is SGDLS, CDR2 YYNGEE. The CDR3 region is CASTDGPRVAYEQYV. The CDR3 region has the DNA TGTGCCTCCACGGATGGCCCCCGGGTCGCCTACGAGCAGTACGTC.

This chain links TRBV4-2 with TRBJ2-1; D possibly corresponds to TRBD2 (5 bases). This CDR3 region has 18 residues. V was clipped by 0 bases and J by 3 bases, with 18 bases between them. Per germline, CDR1 LGHNA and CDR2 YNFKEQ. The CDR3 DNA reads as TGTGCCAGCAGCCAAGATCCCGGGGTGGGTCAACTCTACAATGAGCAGTTCTTC. It yields the protein CASSQDPGVGQLYNEQFF.

The chain recombines TRBV5-6 with TRBJ1-5, with D maybe TRBD1 (5 bases). Looked up from germline, CDR1 is SGHDT and CDR2 is YYEEEE. The V gene lost 2 bases and the J gene lost 4 bases, with 19 bases spanning the gap. The CDR3 sequence is 17 residues long. The CDR3 loop reads CASSLGSVRQPNQPQHF. As DNA, the CDR3 is TGTGCCAGCAGCTTAGGGTCGGTCAGACAGCCTAATCAGCCCCAGCATTTT. Supplemented by reference TRBV5-6 and TRBJ1-5, the full variable domain reads DAGVTQSPTHLIKTRGQQVTLRCSPKSGHDTVSWYQQALGQGPQFIFQYYEEEERQRGNFPDRFSGHQFPNYSSELNVNALLLGDSALYLCASSLGSVRQPNQPQHFGDGTRLSIL.